This T cell receptor (beta chain) was sequenced during a study of T cell repertoires in cytomegalovirus infection. Turning to the study itself: Recently identified HLA-C-restricted CMV epitopes were among the peptides used. Study conclusions and caveats: HLA-C-restricted CMV clonotypes gave the most frequent clonotype in two of eight donors.

With respect to this clonotype: Its antigen is unknown.

Each CDR3 protein gets one entry after TCRdb re-called the reads with MiXCR. The data hold approximately 110,000 distinct CDR3 sequences, with approximately 30% observed a single time. This CDR3 comprises 16 residues. Trimming cost V 3 bases and J 2 bases, with 16 bases left between them. Per germline, CDR1 SGHVS and CDR2 FNYEAQ. This chain links TRBV7-6 with TRBJ2-5, with D possibly matching TRBD2 (5 bases). The clonotype comes from a human donor in good health (CMV status not recorded). Some clones in this sample may be carry-over from other donors' samples. This material consisted of CD8+ T cells from cultured PBMCs, taken from culture after CMV antigen stimulation. The chain's CDR3 is CASSFFMATTQETQYF. CDR3 DNA: TGTGCCAGCAGCTTCTTTATGGCGACTACACAAGAGACCCAGTACTTC.